The sequence of this T cell receptor beta chain was determined in a study of blood T cell repertoires in COVID-19. For the study at large: Whether acute or convalescent, the COVID-19 samples came from the United States, Italy and Spain.

Recruited during active infection, patients (from Seattle) were subsequently followed longitudinally. This CDR3 contains 12 residues. Trimming shortened V by 9 bases and J by 6 bases, and 14 bases separated the two germline ends. Germline loops: CDR1 LNHDA, CDR2 SQIVND (reference sequence). The assay was immunoSEQ multiplex PCR, and TCRdb's table has in-frame clones only and misses some. The sample yields under 250,000 clones, approximately 84% seen once. The chain carries TRBV19 and TRBJ1-1, with D tentatively TRBD1 (5 bases). The clonotype originates from a man in his forties or fifties with COVID-19, enrolled during active disease. Sequencing used peripheral blood. CDR3 sequence reads: CASRQPRAEAFF. The CDR3 DNA reads as TGTGCCAGCCGACAGCCTCGCGCTGAAGCTTTCTTT.